This record covers a single T cell receptor beta chain. The antigen remains undetermined. V shed 4 bases and J 5 bases; nucleotides not matched to a gene: 8. The germline V gene has CDR1 KGHSH and CDR2 LQKENI. CDR3 length: 15 amino acids. Survey-level immunoSEQ v3.0 assays were run. Per-sample sequencing targets were roughly 35,000-55,000 T-cell genomes. Profiled with immunoSEQ multiplex PCR; TCRdb holds only in-frame clones, not every one. The sample lists under 50,000 clones, 85% to 90% occurring once. This specimen comes from a study of long-term antiretroviral therapy in people with HIV. Study observations and caveats: Sampling of blood ran from about 2003 to 2017, and older ART regimens were possibly in use.

The receptor was derived from a woman in her forties or fifties with HIV. The V gene is TRBV18, the J gene TRBJ1-1; TRBD1 aligns across 9 bases. The starting material was unsorted PBMCs, obtained 1.2 years after starting antiretroviral therapy. This chain's CDR3 is CASSLGQGLLTEAFF. As DNA, the CDR3 is TGTGCCAGCTCACTGGGACAGGGCTTGTTAACTGAAGCTTTCTTT.